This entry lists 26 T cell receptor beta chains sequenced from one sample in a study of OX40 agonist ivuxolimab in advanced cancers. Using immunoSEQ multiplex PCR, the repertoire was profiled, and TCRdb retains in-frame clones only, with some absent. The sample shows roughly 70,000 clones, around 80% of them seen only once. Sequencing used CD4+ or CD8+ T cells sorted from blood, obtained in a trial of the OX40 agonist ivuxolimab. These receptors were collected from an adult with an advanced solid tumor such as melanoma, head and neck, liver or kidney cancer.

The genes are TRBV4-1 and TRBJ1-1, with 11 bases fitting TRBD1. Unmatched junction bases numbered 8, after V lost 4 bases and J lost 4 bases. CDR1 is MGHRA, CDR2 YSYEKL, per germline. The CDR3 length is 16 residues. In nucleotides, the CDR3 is TGCGCCAGCAGCCGTGGACAGGGGGCTAGAGGCACTGAAGCTTTCTTT. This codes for CASSRGQGARGTEAFF.

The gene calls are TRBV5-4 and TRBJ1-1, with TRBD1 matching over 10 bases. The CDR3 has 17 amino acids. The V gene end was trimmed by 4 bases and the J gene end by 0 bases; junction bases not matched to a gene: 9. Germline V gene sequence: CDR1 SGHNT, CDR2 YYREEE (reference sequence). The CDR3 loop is CASSPGTGAFMNTEAFF. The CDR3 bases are TGTGCCAGCAGCCCGGGGACAGGGGCCTTTATGAACACTGAAGCTTTCTTT.

In nucleotides, the CDR3 is TGCGCCAGCAGCCAAGTGCTACTCAGAACTAACTATGGCTACACCTTC. It is translated as CASSQVLLRTNYGYTF. This rearrangement joins TRBV4-1 to TRBJ1-2; D ambiguous. CDR1 is MGHRA, CDR2 YSYEKL, per germline. The V gene lost 1 base and the J gene lost 0 bases, with 12 bases spanning the gap. The CDR3 extends over 16 amino acids.

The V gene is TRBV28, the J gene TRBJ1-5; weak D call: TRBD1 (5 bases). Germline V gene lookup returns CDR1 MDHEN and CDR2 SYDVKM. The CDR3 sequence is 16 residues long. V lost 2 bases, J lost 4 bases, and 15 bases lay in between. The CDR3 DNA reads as TGTGCCAGCAGTTTACCCAGCGGGGGGGATAATCAGCCCCAGCATTTT. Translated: CASSLPSGGDNQPQHF.

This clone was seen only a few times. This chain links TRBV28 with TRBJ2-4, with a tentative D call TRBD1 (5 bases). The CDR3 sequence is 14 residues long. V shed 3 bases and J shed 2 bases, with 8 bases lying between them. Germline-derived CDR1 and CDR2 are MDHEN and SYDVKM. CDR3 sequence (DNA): TGTGCCAGCAGTTTTTCAGGGACCAAAAACATTCAGTACTTC. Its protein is CASSFSGTKNIQYF.

CDR3 sequence (DNA): TGCAGCGTTGTTAGGATGAGTGAGCAGTTCTTC. The encoded protein is CSVVRMSEQFF. The rearrangement uses TRBV29-1 and TRBJ2-1; no clear D gene. Trimming removed 4 bases from V and 9 bases from J, with 10 bases in between. Germline CDR1 SQVTM, CDR2 ANQGSEA. The length of the CDR3 is 11 residues.

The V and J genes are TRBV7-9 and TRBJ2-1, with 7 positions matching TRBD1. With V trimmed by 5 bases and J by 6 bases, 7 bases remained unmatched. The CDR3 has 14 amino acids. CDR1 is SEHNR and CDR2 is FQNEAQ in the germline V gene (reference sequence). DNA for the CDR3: TGTGCCAGCAGCATAAGGGGGCAAGTCAATGAGCAGTTCTTC. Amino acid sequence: CASSIRGQVNEQFF.

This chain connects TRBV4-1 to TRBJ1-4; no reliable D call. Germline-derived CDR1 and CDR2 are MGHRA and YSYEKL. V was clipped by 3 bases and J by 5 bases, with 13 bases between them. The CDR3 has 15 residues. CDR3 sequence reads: CASSHPLRRNEKLFF. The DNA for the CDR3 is TGCGCCAGCAGCCACCCCCTAAGGAGGAATGAAAAACTGTTTTTT.

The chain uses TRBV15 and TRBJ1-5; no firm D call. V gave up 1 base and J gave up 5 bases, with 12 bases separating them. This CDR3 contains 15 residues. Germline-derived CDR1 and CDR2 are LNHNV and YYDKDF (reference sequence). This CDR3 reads CATSRGVEGHQPQHF. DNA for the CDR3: TGTGCCACCAGCAGAGGGGTAGAAGGGCATCAGCCCCAGCATTTT.

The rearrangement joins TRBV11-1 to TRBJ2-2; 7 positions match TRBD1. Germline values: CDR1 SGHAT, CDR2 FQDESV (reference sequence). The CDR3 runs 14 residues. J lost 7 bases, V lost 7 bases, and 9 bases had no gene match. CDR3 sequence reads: CASKRQGSNGELFF. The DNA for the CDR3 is TGTGCCAGCAAACGACAGGGATCCAACGGGGAGCTGTTTTTT.

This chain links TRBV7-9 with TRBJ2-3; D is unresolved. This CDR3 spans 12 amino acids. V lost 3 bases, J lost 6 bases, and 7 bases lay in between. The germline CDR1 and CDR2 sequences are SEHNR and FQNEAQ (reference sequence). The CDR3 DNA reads TGTGCCAGCAGCTTCGACACCGATACGCAGTATTTT. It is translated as CASSFDTDTQYF.

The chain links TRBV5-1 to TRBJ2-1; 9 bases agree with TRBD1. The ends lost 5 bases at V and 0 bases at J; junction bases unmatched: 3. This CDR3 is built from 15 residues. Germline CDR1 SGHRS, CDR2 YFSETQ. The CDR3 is CASRKTGGSYNEQFF. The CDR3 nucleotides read TGCGCCAGCAGGAAGACAGGGGGCTCCTACAATGAGCAGTTCTTC. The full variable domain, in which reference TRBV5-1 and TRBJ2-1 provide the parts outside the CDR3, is KAGVTQTPRYLIKTRGQQVTLSCSPISGHRSVSWYQQTPGQGLQFLFEYFSETQRNKGNFPGRFSGRQFSNSRSEMNVSTLELGDSALYLCASRKTGGSYNEQFFGPGTRLTVL.

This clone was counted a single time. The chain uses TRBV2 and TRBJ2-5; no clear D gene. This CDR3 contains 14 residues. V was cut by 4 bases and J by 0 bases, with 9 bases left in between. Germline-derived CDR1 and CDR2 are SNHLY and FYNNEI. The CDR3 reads CASSAGLYQETQYF. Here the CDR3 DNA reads TGTGCCAGCAGTGCGGGCCTGTACCAAGAGACCCAGTACTTC.

CDR3 in DNA: TGTGCCAGCAGCAGACTAGCGGGAGGTACCTACGAGCAGTACTTC. Its translation is CASSRLAGGTYEQYF. The chain couples TRBV7-2 to TRBJ2-7; 13 nucleotides agree with TRBD2. With 5 bases clipped from V and 2 bases from J, the junction kept 3 bases outside the gene matches. The CDR3 covers 15 residues. Germline V gene data show CDR1 as SGHTA and CDR2 as FQGNSA.

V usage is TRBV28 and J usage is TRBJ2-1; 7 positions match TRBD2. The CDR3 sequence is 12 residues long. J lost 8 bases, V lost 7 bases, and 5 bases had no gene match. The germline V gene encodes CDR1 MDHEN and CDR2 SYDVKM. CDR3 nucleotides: TGTGCCAGCAAAGCGGGGAAGGATGAGCAGTTCTTC. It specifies CASKAGKDEQFF.

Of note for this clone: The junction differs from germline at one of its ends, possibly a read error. Written as DNA, the CDR3 is TGTGCTAGCAGCTATATGGGACAGGGGGCTGACACCGGGGAGCTGTTTTTT. It codes for CASSYMGQGADTGELFF. The V call is TRBV7-7, the J call TRBJ2-2; TRBD1 matches at 12 bases. The CDR3 is 17 residues long. Germline V lookup: CDR1 SSHAT, CDR2 FNYEAQ (reference sequence).

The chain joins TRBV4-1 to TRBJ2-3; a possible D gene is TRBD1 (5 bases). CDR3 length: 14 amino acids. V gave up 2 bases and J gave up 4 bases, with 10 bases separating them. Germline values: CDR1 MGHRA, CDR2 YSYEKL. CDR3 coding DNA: TGCGCCAGCAGCCAACTAGGACATTCAGATACGCAGTATTTT. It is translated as CASSQLGHSDTQYF.

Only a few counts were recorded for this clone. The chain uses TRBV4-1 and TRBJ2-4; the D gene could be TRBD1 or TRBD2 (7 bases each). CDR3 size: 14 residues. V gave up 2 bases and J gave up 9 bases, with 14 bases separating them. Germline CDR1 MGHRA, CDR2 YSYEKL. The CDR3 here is CASSQPTGRAIQYF. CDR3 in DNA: TGCGCCAGCAGCCAACCGACAGGGAGGGCCATTCAGTACTTC.

Here the CDR3 DNA reads TGTGCCAGCAGCTTAGCGCCAGGGCCGGGCGGCTACACCTTC. It translates to CASSLAPGPGGYTF. The chain carries TRBV7-9 and TRBJ1-2; D may be TRBD1 (5 bases). Germline loops: CDR1 SEHNR, CDR2 FQNEAQ (reference sequence). The CDR3 sequence is 14 residues long. V was pared by 0 bases and J by 8 bases, with 13 bases between.

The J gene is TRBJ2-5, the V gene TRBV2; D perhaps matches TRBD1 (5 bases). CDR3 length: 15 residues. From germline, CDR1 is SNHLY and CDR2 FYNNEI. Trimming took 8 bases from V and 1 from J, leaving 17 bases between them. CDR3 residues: CASLSLFDSQETQYF. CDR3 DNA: TGTGCCAGCTTGAGTTTGTTTGACAGCCAAGAGACCCAGTACTTC.

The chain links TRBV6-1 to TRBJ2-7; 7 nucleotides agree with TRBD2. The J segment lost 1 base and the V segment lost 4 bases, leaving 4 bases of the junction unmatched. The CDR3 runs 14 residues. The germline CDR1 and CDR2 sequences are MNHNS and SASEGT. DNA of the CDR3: TGTGCCAGCAGTGCCTGGACTAGGTCCTACGAGCAGTACTTC. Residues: CASSAWTRSYEQYF.

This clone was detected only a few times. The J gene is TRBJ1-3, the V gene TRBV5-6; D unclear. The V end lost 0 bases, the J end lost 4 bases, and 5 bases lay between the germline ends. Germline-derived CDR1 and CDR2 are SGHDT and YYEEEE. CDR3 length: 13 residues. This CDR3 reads CASSLDRGNTIYF. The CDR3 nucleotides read TGTGCCAGCAGCTTGGACCGGGGAAACACCATATATTTT.

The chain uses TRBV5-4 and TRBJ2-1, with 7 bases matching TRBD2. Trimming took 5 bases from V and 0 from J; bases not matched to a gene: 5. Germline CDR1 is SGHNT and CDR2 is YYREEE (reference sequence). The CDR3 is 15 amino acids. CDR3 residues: CASSGGGPSYNEQFF. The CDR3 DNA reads TGTGCCAGCAGTGGGGGGGGTCCCTCCTACAATGAGCAGTTCTTC.

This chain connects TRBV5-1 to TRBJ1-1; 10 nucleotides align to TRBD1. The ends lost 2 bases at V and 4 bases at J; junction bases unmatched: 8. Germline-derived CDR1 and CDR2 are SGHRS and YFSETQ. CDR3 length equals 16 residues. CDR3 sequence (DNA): TGCGCCAGCAGCTTTACGACAGGGGGCGGGGGCACTGAAGCTTTCTTT. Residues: CASSFTTGGGGTEAFF.

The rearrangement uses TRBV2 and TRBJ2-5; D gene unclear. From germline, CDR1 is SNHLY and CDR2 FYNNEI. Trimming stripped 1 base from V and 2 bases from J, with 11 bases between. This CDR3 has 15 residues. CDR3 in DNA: TGTGCCAGCAGTGAAGACCTTGTCGGGCAAGAGACCCAGTACTTC. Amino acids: CASSEDLVGQETQYF. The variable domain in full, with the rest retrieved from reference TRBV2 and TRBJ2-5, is EPEVTQTPSHQVTQMGQEVILRCVPISNHLYFYWYRQILGQKVEFLVSFYNNEISEKSEIFDDQFSVERPDGSNFTLKIRSTKLEDSAMYFCASSEDLVGQETQYFGPGTRLLVL.

The chain's CDR3 is CASSPVLNTEAFF. CDR3 sequence (DNA): TGTGCCAGCAGCCCAGTTTTGAACACTGAAGCTTTCTTT. The V gene is TRBV7-7, the J gene TRBJ1-1, with D unresolved. CDR1 SSHAT and CDR2 FNYEAQ come from the germline V gene (reference sequence). Trimming stripped 5 bases from V and 0 bases from J, with 7 bases between. The CDR3 contains 13 residues.